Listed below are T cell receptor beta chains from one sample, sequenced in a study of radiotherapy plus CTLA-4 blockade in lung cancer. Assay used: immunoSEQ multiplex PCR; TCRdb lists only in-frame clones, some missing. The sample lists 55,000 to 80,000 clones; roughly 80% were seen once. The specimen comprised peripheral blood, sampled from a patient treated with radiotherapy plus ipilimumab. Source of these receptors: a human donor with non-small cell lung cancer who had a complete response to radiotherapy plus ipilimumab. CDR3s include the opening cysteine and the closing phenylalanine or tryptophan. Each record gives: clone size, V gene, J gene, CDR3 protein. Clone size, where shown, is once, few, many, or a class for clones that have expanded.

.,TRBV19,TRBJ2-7,CASSRLSGTGTYEQYF
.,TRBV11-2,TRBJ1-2,CASSLLAGPQGPYGYTF
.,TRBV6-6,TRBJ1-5,CASSSSDRGPQHF
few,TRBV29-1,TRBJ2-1,CSVGRRGYNEQFF
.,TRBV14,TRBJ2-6,CASSFGAPGANVLTF
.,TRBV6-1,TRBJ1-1,CASSDEGRAAGTEAFF
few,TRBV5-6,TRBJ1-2,CASSPLSRQGLYGYTF
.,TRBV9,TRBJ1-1,CASSAQSNTEAFF
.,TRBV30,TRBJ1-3,CAWGADTIYF
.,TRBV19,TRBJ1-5,CASNRDRAGSGPQHF
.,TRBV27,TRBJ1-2,CASTKGQGVGAGYGYTF
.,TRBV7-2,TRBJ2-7,CASSAALYEQYF
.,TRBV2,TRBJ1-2,CASRELTGEGYTF
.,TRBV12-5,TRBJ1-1,CASGLGGRRNTEAFF
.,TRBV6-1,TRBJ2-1,CASSEVGPRAVYNEQFF
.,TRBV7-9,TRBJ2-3,CASSHGQGAIDTQYF
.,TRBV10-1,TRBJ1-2,CASSEVSGKGYTF
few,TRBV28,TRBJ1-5,CASAGTLGRPQHF
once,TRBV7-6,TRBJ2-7,CASSSPLTGDYEQYF
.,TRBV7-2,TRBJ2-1,CASNLGGGSGREQFF
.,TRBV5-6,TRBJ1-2,CASSPPGTSGGYTF
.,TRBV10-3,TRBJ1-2,CAISAGNYYGYTF
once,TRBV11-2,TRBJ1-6,CASSTRHHLGDRGTSPLHF
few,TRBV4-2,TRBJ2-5,CASSPILPGQGLQETQYF
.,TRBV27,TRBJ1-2,CASSPLGLGLFYGYTF
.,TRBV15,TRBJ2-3,CATSRETSADTQYF
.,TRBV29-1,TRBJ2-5,CSVEVRQGNQETQYF
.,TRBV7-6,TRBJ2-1,CASSGLTGTDYNEQFF
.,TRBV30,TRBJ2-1,CAWRGAGGGEQFF
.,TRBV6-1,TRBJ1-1,CASHLREGNTEAFF
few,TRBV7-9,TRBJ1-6,CAIGREENSPLHF
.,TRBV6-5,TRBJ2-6,CASISLSGANVLTF
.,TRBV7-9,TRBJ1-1,CASSFVGGTEAFF
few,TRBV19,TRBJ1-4,CASSDGDRDNEKLFF
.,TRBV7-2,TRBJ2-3,CAGRLAGGTDTQYF
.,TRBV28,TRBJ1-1,CASSLDRDTEAFF
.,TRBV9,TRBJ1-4,CASSVGDEKLFF
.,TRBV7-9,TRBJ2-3,CASTKTSGSTDTQYF
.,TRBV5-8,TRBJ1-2,CASSSDDRVGGYTF
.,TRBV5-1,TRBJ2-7,CASSFLGSSYEQYF
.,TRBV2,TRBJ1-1,CASSGEGRTEAFF
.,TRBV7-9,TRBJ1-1,CASSLAQGWTEAFF
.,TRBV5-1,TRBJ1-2,CASSLAGGASHYGYTF
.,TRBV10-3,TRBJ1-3,CAISDPGTESGNTIYF
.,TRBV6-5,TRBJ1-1,CASSYAGHWNTEAFF
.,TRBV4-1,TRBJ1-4,CASSQDRPLGWEKLFF
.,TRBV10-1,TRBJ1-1,CASSSALNTEAFF
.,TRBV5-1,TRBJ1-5,CASSSTGDSNQPQHF
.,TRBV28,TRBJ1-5,CASGLSRAWPQHF
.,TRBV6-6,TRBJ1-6,CASTRDFVSPLHF
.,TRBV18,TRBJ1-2,CASSPTADGYTF
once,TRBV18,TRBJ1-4,CASSLMTGYGEKLFF
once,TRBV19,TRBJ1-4,CASSTYNTGTANEKLFF
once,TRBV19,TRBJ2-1,CATWGRVNEQFF
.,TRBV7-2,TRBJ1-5,CASSPGGSVPQHF
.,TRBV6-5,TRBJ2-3,CASRSSGRYTDTQYF
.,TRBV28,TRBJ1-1,CASSSGGGTEAFF